A selection of T cell receptor beta chains follows, all from one sample in a study of cytomegalovirus exposure and HLA in healthy donors. Here immunoSEQ multiplex PCR was the method, and the copy in TCRdb shows in-frame clones only, minus some. The table has about 160,000 clones, about 80% seen once. Sample: PBMCs. The receptor set was obtained from a man aged 25-45 years in good health and CMV-seronegative. The CDR3 runs from the conserved cysteine through the conserved F or W. The order of the fields is J gene, clone size, D gene, V gene, CDR3 DNA, CDR3 protein. The D gene is left open where the match is weak. The size entry is marked missing in some rows and otherwise reads once, few, many or a size class.

J: TRBJ2-2; size: NA; D: NA; V: TRBV10-2; DNA: TGCGCCACCTTCCGGGGGAACACCGGGGAGCTGTTTTTT; CDR3: CATFRGNTGELFF
J: TRBJ2-3; size: NA; D: TRBD2; V: TRBV5-4; DNA: TGTGCCAGCAGCTTGGCTAGCGGGACCTACACAGATACGCAGTATTTT; CDR3: CASSLASGTYTDTQYF
J: TRBJ1-4; size: NA; D: TRBD1; V: TRBV30; DNA: TGTGCCTGGAGGGGACAGGTTCGGCTATCAACTAATGAAAAACTGTTTTTT; CDR3: CAWRGQVRLSTNEKLFF
J: TRBJ2-1; size: NA; D: NA; V: TRBV4-3; DNA: TGCGCCAGCAGCCACTTTGGAAGACCCGAAAGAGGGCAGTTCTTC; CDR3: CASSHFGRPERGQFF
J: TRBJ2-1; size: NA; D: TRBD1; V: TRBV19; DNA: TGTGCCAGTAGTCGCCGGACAGGGGGGGTGTTCTTC; CDR3: CASSRRTGGVFF
J: TRBJ2-5; size: NA; D: TRBD1; V: TRBV28; DNA: TGTGCCAGCAGTTCTCCGACAGGGGCGCCTTCCCAGTACTTC; CDR3: CASSSPTGAPSQYF
J: TRBJ2-7; size: NA; D: NA; V: TRBV29-1; DNA: TGCAGCGTTGTGCAGGGCAGGCACGAGCAGTACTTC; CDR3: CSVVQGRHEQYF
J: TRBJ2-1; size: NA; D: TRBD2; V: TRBV5-4; DNA: TGTGCCAGCAGCTCAGCGGGAGGGCCCGAGCAGTTCTTC; CDR3: CASSSAGGPEQFF
J: TRBJ1-2; size: NA; D: NA; V: TRBV27; DNA: TGTGCCAGCAGACGGGCGGGCTATGGCTACACCTTC; CDR3: CASRRAGYGYTF
J: TRBJ1-4; size: NA; D: NA; V: TRBV5-1; DNA: TGCGCCAGCAGCTTTCAGGGAGCGGGGGAAAAACTGTTTTTT; CDR3: CASSFQGAGEKLFF
J: TRBJ2-5; size: NA; D: TRBD1; V: TRBV7-2; DNA: TGTGCCAGCAGCTCGGCAGGGGGCCGGGAGACCCAGTACTTC; CDR3: CASSSAGGRETQYF
J: TRBJ1-6; size: NA; D: TRBD1; V: TRBV7-2; DNA: TGTGCCAGCAGTTGGGACAGCCCGAGGAATTCACCCCTCCACTTT; CDR3: CASSWDSPRNSPLHF
J: TRBJ1-1; size: NA; D: NA; V: TRBV6-5; DNA: TGTGCCAGCAGTTACACAGGGTTGAACACTGAAGCTTTCTTT; CDR3: CASSYTGLNTEAFF
J: TRBJ2-3; size: NA; D: NA; V: TRBV6-1; DNA: TGTGCCAGCAGTGACTCGGGGTTCACAGATACGCAGTATTTT; CDR3: CASSDSGFTDTQYF
J: TRBJ1-6; size: NA; D: TRBD1; V: TRBV6-5; DNA: TGTGCCAGCAGACAGGGGGACTATAATTCACCCCTCCACTTT; CDR3: CASRQGDYNSPLHF
J: TRBJ2-3; size: NA; D: TRBD2; V: TRBV9; DNA: TGTGCCAGCAGCGTGACGGGAGGGAGCAGAGATACGCAGTATTTT; CDR3: CASSVTGGSRDTQYF
J: TRBJ1-5; size: NA; D: TRBD1; V: TRBV4-3; DNA: TGCGCCAGCAGCCAGGAACGTAGACAGGGGGTTAGCAAGCAGCCCCAGCATTTT; CDR3: CASSQERRQGVSKQPQHF
J: TRBJ2-6; size: NA; D: NA; V: TRBV9; DNA: TGTGCCAGCAGCGTTTTTGGGCACTCTGGGGCCAACGTCCTGACTTTC; CDR3: CASSVFGHSGANVLTF
J: TRBJ1-4; size: once; D: TRBD1; V: TRBV15; DNA: TGTGCCACTCGACAGGGGGCTAATGAAAAACTGTTTTTT; CDR3: CATRQGANEKLFF
J: TRBJ2-3; size: NA; D: TRBD2; V: TRBV14; DNA: TGTGCCAGCAGCCAAGCCCGCTCGAGCGGGGGGGCCACAGATACGCAGTATTTT; CDR3: CASSQARSSGGATDTQYF
J: TRBJ2-7; size: NA; D: TRBD2; V: TRBV7-2; DNA: TGTGCCAGCAGCTTTGGGCTAGCGGGAGCCCCATCCTACGAGCAGTACTTC; CDR3: CASSFGLAGAPSYEQYF
J: TRBJ2-2; size: NA; D: NA; V: TRBV9; DNA: TGTGCCAGCAGCGAGTCTAGGAATACCCGAGCTAACACCGGGGAGCTGTTTTTT; CDR3: CASSESRNTRANTGELFF
J: TRBJ2-5; size: NA; D: NA; V: TRBV5-1; DNA: TGCGCCAGCAGCTTGGGGAGGAGGCAAGAGACCCAGTACTTC; CDR3: CASSLGRRQETQYF
J: TRBJ2-2; size: NA; D: NA; V: TRBV2; DNA: TGTGCCAGCAGGGTAGGGGAATTCGCAGGGACCGGGGAGCTGTTTTTT; CDR3: CASRVGEFAGTGELFF
J: TRBJ2-1; size: NA; D: TRBD2; V: TRBV7-3; DNA: TGTGCCAGCAGCCCGCGGACTAGCGATGTGACCAATGAGCAGTTCTTC; CDR3: CASSPRTSDVTNEQFF
J: TRBJ2-1; size: NA; D: NA; V: TRBV5-4; DNA: TGTGCCAGCAGCTTGGAACTAGCAAGGAATGAGCAGTTCTTC; CDR3: CASSLELARNEQFF
J: TRBJ2-3; size: NA; D: TRBD1; V: TRBV29-1; DNA: TGCAGCGTTGACCAGGGACAGGGCCTTAGCACAGATACGCAGTATTTT; CDR3: CSVDQGQGLSTDTQYF
J: TRBJ1-5; size: NA; D: NA; V: TRBV28; DNA: TGTGCCAGCAGTTTGGCTTCAGGCGTCGAGGAGGAGCCCCAGCATTTT; CDR3: CASSLASGVEEEPQHF
J: TRBJ1-3; size: NA; D: TRBD1; V: TRBV27; DNA: TGTGCCAGCAGTTTTAGGGACAGGGGGCTGGGAAACACCATATATTTT; CDR3: CASSFRDRGLGNTIYF
J: TRBJ2-7; size: NA; D: TRBD2; V: TRBV28; DNA: TGTGCCAGCAGTTTAACTCGACTAGCGGCTTCCTACGAGCAGTACTTC; CDR3: CASSLTRLAASYEQYF
J: TRBJ2-3; size: NA; D: TRBD2; V: TRBV5-1; DNA: TGCGCCAGCAAGGGCGGGGGGGCAGGAGATACGCAGTATTTT; CDR3: CASKGGGAGDTQYF
J: TRBJ1-1; size: NA; D: NA; V: TRBV7-8; DNA: TGTGCCAGCAGCCTCAGAGGCACTGAAGCTTTCTTT; CDR3: CASSLRGTEAFF
J: TRBJ2-5; size: NA; D: NA; V: TRBV7-2; DNA: TGTGCCAGCAGCTTCGCAGGAGGAGAGACCCAGTACTTC; CDR3: CASSFAGGETQYF
J: TRBJ2-2; size: NA; D: NA; V: TRBV27; DNA: TGTGCCAGCAGCTCCAGGCGTGGAACCGCGAACACCGGGGAGCTGTTTTTT; CDR3: CASSSRRGTANTGELFF
J: TRBJ1-4; size: NA; D: TRBD1; V: TRBV7-9; DNA: TGTGCCAGCAGCCGGACAGGGAAGGGTGGTGAAAAACTGTTTTTT; CDR3: CASSRTGKGGEKLFF
J: TRBJ1-5; size: few; D: NA; V: TRBV11-3; DNA: TGTCAAATGGGGGGGGGCAATCAGCCCCAGCATTTT; CDR3: CQMGGGNQPQHF
J: TRBJ2-5; size: NA; D: TRBD2; V: TRBV7-2; DNA: TGTGCCAGCAGCTCCGACGGGGGGGCCCCAGAGACCCAGTACTTC; CDR3: CASSSDGGAPETQYF
J: TRBJ2-5; size: few; D: TRBD2; V: TRBV6-6; DNA: TGTGCCAGCAGTTACAGAGCGGGAGTAGGGGAGACCCAGTACTTC; CDR3: CASSYRAGVGETQYF